A single T cell receptor (beta chain) is shown here with its context. J gave up 9 bases and V 4 bases, and 6 bases lay outside the gene matches. The germline CDR1 and CDR2 sequences are SQVTM and ANQGSEA. CDR3 size: 12 residues. Method: immunoSEQ multiplex PCR; TCRdb's copy keeps in-frame clones and lacks some. Seen here are roughly 220,000 clones, about 86% observed once, and the top ten hold 10%. The data stem from a study of blood T cell repertoires in COVID-19. Across the study: In each case, the material was cDNA or gDNA derived from T cells, B-cell-depleted T cells, or PBMCs.

This clonotype originated in a woman between 45 and 60 years old with COVID-19, enrolled during active disease. The chain links TRBV29-1 to TRBJ2-1, with 7 bases matching TRBD1. The sample taken for sequencing was peripheral blood. The CDR3 reads CSVVTGTGEQFF. The CDR3 nucleotides read TGCAGCGTTGTGACAGGGACGGGTGAGCAGTTCTTC.